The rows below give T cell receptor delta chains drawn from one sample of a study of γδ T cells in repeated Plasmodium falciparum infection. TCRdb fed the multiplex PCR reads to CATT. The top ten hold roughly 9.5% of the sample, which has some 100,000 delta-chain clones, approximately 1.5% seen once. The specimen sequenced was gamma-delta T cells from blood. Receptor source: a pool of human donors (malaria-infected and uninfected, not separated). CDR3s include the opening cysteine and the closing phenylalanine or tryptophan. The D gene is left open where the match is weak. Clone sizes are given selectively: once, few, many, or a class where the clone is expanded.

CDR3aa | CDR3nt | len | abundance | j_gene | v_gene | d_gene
CALGERVGVRGIRDDKLIF | TGTGCTCTTGGGGAAAGAGTCGGGGTACGGGGGATACGAGACGATAAACTCATCTTT | 19 | many | TRDJ1 | TRDV1 | TRDD3
CACDTGGSSEKLIF | TGTGCCTGTGACACCGGAGGGTCCTCAGAGAAACTCATCTTT | 14 | medium-sized | TRDJ1 | TRDV2 | -
CALAHWGPHDPDKLIF | TGTGCTCTTGCACACTGGGGGCCTCATGACCCCGATAAACTCATCTTT | 16 | many | TRDJ1 | TRDV1 | TRDD3
CALGSWRFGLPITGGLYTDKLIF | TGTGCTCTTGGTTCATGGAGATTTGGCCTTCCTATTACTGGGGGATTGTACACCGATAAACTCATCTTT | 23 | many | TRDJ1 | TRDV1 | TRDD3
CALGEDPPGGYAYTDKLIF | TGTGCTCTTGGGGAAGATCCCCCTGGGGGATACGCGTACACCGATAAACTCATCTTT | 19 | many | TRDJ1 | TRDV1 | TRDD3
CACDSFFARTGGYTDKLIF | TGTGCCTGTGACTCGTTCTTCGCGCGTACTGGGGGCTACACCGATAAACTCATCTTT | 19 | many | TRDJ1 | TRDV2 | TRDD3
CALGELPTGIRASDKLIF | TGTGCTCTTGGGGAACTTCCTACGGGGATACGCGCTAGCGATAAACTCATCTTT | 18 | many | TRDJ1 | TRDV1 | TRDD3
CALGEESYHEMGKGETAQLFF | TGTGCTCTTGGGGAAGAGTCGTACCATGAAATGGGCAAAGGGGAGACAGCACAACTCTTCTTT | 21 | medium-sized | TRDJ2 | TRDV1 | -
CALGRRRWGTDKLIF | TGTGCTCTTGGGCGTCGCCGTTGGGGGACCGATAAACTCATCTTT | 15 | medium-sized | TRDJ1 | TRDV1 | -
CACDSGRGDTEDWDTRQMFF | TGTGCCTGTGACTCCGGGCGGGGGGATACAGAAGACTGGGACACCCGACAGATGTTTTTC | 20 | many | TRDJ3 | TRDV2 | TRDD3
CALGELHTRDTVGLTAQLFF | TGTGCTCTTGGGGAACTCCACACGCGGGATACAGTGGGTTTGACAGCACAACTCTTCTTT | 20 | many | TRDJ2 | TRDV1 | TRDD3
CACDELGDKKRPNTDKLIF | TGTGCCTGTGACGAACTGGGGGATAAGAAACGCCCTAACACCGATAAACTCATCTTT | 19 | many | TRDJ1 | TRDV2 | TRDD3
CALGVLLPTYGDTFTDKLIF | TGTGCTCTTGGGGTGCTCCTTCCTACGTATGGGGATACTTTCACCGATAAACTCATCTTT | 20 | many | TRDJ1 | TRDV1 | -
CACDSVLGGHYTDKLIF | TGTGCCTGTGACTCTGTACTGGGGGGTCACTACACCGATAAACTCATCTTT | 17 | many | TRDJ1 | TRDV2 | TRDD3
CACDTGIGDKLIF | TGTGCCTGTGACACCGGGATAGGCGATAAACTCATCTTT | 13 | medium-sized | TRDJ1 | TRDV2 | -
CALGEGSCPGDLYTDKLIF | TGTGCTCTTGGGGAAGGTTCCTGCCCTGGGGACCTGTACACCGATAAACTCATCTTT | 19 | - | TRDJ1 | TRDV1 | -
CALGGRGSFWGIHYTDKLIF | TGTGCTCTTGGGGGGAGGGGTTCTTTCTGGGGGATTCATTACACCGATAAACTCATCTTT | 20 | medium-sized | TRDJ1 | TRDV1 | TRDD3
CACDTVLGDSPDKLIF | TGTGCCTGTGACACCGTACTGGGGGATAGTCCCGATAAACTCATCTTT | 16 | many | TRDJ1 | TRDV2 | TRDD3
CACDHLDYAYTDKLIF | TGTGCTTGTGACCACCTAGATTACGCGTACACCGATAAACTCATCTTT | 16 | few | TRDJ1 | TRDV2 | -
CALGLNGPIAGYGSYTDKLIF | TGTGCTCTTGGGCTAAACGGTCCTATTGCGGGATACGGGTCTTACACCGATAAGCTCATCTTT | 21 | few | TRDJ1 | TRDV1 | TRDD3
CACDTGGYRSWDTRQMFF | TGTGCCTGTGACACTGGGGGATACAGGTCCTGGGACACCCGACAGATGTTTTTC | 18 | many | TRDJ3 | TRDV2 | TRDD3
CALGEIPPLSWVLGDTAYNTDKLIF | TGTGCTCTTGGGGAAATTCCCCCCTTGAGTTGGGTACTGGGGGATACCGCCTACAACACCGATAAACTCATCTTT | 25 | many | TRDJ1 | TRDV1 | TRDD3
CAFGELKKLGDTPHDKLIF | TGTGCTTTTGGGGAACTAAAGAAGCTGGGGGATACGCCTCACGATAAACTCATCTTT | 19 | - | TRDJ1 | TRDV1 | TRDD3
CALGTASYFYELGDTLDSTDKLIF | TGTGCTCTTGGGACCGCTTCCTACTTCTACGAACTGGGGGATACGCTTGATTCCACCGATAAACTCATCTTT | 24 | many | TRDJ1 | TRDV1 | TRDD3
CALGVPPECCTDKLIF | TGTGCTCTTGGGGTCCCCCCAGAGTGTTGCACCGATAAACTCATCTTT | 16 | many | TRDJ1 | TRDV1 | -
CALGEGETYGDGGYTDKLIF | TGTGCTCTTGGGGAAGGGGAAACCTACGGTGATGGGGGATACACCGATAAACTCATCTTT | 20 | many | TRDJ1 | TRDV1 | TRDD3
CALGEATTSCTGDSGGLTAQLFF | TGTGCTCTTGGGGAAGCTACCACTTCTTGTACTGGGGACTCCGGGGGTTTGACAGCACAACTCTTCTTT | 23 | many | TRDJ2 | TRDV1 | TRDD3
CALAPPRTSLGDAYTDKLIF | TGTGCTCTTGCCCCTCCACGCACTTCACTGGGGGATGCTTACACCGATAAACTCATCTTT | 20 | many | TRDJ1 | TRDV1 | TRDD3
CALGGSSYWGIRLTDKLIF | TGTGCTCTTGGGGGCTCTTCGTACTGGGGGATACGCTTAACCGATAAACTCATCTTT | 19 | - | TRDJ1 | TRDV1 | TRDD3
CACDTLNGGYTTDKLIF | TGTGCCTGTGACACACTAAACGGGGGATACACCACCGATAAACTCATCTTT | 17 | many | TRDJ1 | TRDV2 | TRDD3
CALGELPGLLGDNDKLIF | TGTGCTCTTGGGGAACTCCCGGGGCTACTGGGGGACAACGATAAACTCATCTTT | 18 | many | TRDJ1 | TRDV1 | TRDD3
CALGEPLFYWGIPILGDKLIF | TGTGCTCTTGGGGAACCCCTCTTCTACTGGGGGATACCGATTCTCGGCGATAAACTCATCTTT | 21 | many | TRDJ1 | TRDV1 | TRDD3
CALGARSPVWGRELGDLKLIF | TGTGCTCTTGGGGCGCGTTCCCCTGTTTGGGGCAGGGAACTGGGGGATCTTAAACTCATCTTT | 21 | medium-sized | TRDJ1 | TRDV1 | TRDD3
CALGEGPVTGGLARPLIF | TGTGCTCTTGGGGAAGGACCTGTAACTGGGGGCCTGGCCAGACCCCTGATCTTT | 18 | many | TRDJ4 | TRDV1 | TRDD3
CALGEPTFPTWGPHGADKLIF | TGTGCTCTTGGGGAACCAACCTTTCCTACCTGGGGTCCTCATGGCGCCGATAAACTCATCTTT | 21 | many | TRDJ1 | TRDV1 | -
CALGELGGILDPHDKLIF | TGTGCTCTTGGGGAACTAGGCGGAATACTTGACCCTCACGATAAACTCATCTTT | 18 | many | TRDJ1 | TRDV1 | -
CALGEHRGDADTDKLIF | TGTGCTCTTGGGGAACATAGGGGGGACGCCGACACCGATAAACTCATCTTT | 17 | many | TRDJ1 | TRDV1 | -
CALGAPSYTIIKLIF | TGTGCTCTTGGGGCCCCTTCGTACACGATAATAAAACTCATCTTT | 15 | many | TRDJ1 | TRDV1 | -
CALGALPWGIRTDKLIF | TGTGCTCTTGGGGCACTCCCCTGGGGGATAAGGACCGATAAACTCATCTTT | 17 | many | TRDJ1 | TRDV1 | TRDD3
CALGPTGGYATDKLIF | TGTGCTCTTGGTCCTACTGGGGGATACGCAACTGATAAACTCATCTTT | 16 | few | TRDJ1 | TRDV1 | TRDD3
CAFGAHWGILTKLIF | TGTGCCTTTGGGGCACACTGGGGGATACTGACTAAACTCATCTTT | 15 | many | TRDJ1 | TRDV3 | TRDD3
CALGEIKTLPYTDKLIF | TGTGCTCTTGGGGAAATAAAGACCCTACCATACACCGATAAACTCATCTTT | 17 | many | TRDJ1 | TRDV1 | -
CALGGYVTAQLFF | TGTGCTCTTGGGGGATACGTGACAGCACAACTCTTCTTT | 13 | many | TRDJ2 | TRDV1 | -
CACDWGTYSWDTRQMFF | TGTGCCTGTGACTGGGGGACTTACTCCTGGGACACCCGACAGATGTTTTTC | 17 | medium-sized | TRDJ3 | TRDV2 | TRDD3
CALGAETTDKLIF | TGTGCTCTTGGGGCTGAAACCACCGATAAACTCATCTTT | 13 | many | TRDJ1 | TRDV1 | -
CALPLDPSGKLIF | TGTGCTCTCCCCCTTGACCCCTCCGGTAAACTCATCTTT | 13 | many | TRDJ1 | TRDV1 | -
CACDKNRGRYTDKLIF | TGTGCCTGTGACAAGAATCGGGGTCGTTACACCGATAAACTCATCTTT | 16 | medium-sized | TRDJ1 | TRDV2 | -
CALGSFAPLLGRPRFKLIF | TGTGCTCTTGGGTCATTCGCCCCCCTACTGGGACGACCTCGTTTTAAGCTCATCTTT | 19 | many | TRDJ1 | TRDV1 | -